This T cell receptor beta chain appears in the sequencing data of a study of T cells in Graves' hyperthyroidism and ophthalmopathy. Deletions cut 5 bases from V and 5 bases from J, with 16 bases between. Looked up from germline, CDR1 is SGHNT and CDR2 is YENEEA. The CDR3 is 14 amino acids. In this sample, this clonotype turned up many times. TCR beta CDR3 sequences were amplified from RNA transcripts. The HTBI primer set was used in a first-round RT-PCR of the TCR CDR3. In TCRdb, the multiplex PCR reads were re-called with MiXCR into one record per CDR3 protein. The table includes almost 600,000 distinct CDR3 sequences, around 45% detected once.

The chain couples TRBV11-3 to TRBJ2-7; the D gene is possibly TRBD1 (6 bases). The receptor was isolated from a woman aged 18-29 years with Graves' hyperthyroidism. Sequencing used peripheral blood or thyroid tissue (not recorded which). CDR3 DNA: TGTGCCAGCAGCCCGTCGGACAGCAGGAACGAGCAGTACTTC. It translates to CASSPSDSRNEQYF.